One sample yielded the 9 T cell receptor beta chains listed below, sequenced in a study of T-cell reconstitution after alpha-beta-depleted transplantation in children. Unique molecular identifiers were used to barcode this TCRbeta library. TCRdb called the PCR reads again in MiXCR, with one record for every CDR3 protein. This table holds around 480,000 distinct CDR3 sequences, roughly 33% found once. The material sequenced was PBMCs from the stem cell graft donor, taken from the stem cell graft. Source of these receptors: a human donor who donated a stem cell graft to a child with aplastic anemia.

A few counts support this clonotype. The chain carries TRBV15 and TRBJ2-2; maybe TRBD1 (5 bases). The V gene lost 0 bases and the J gene lost 5 bases, with 10 bases spanning the gap. Germline loops: CDR1 LNHNV, CDR2 YYDKDF (reference sequence). CDR3 length: 15 residues. CDR3 protein: CATSRDQGRTGELFF. In DNA form, the CDR3 reads TGTGCCACCAGCAGAGATCAGGGCAGAACCGGGGAGCTGTTTTTT.

In the case of this clonotype: This may stem from a read error, because a much larger clone lies one nucleotide away. The rearrangement uses TRBV6-5 and TRBJ1-5; tentatively, D is TRBD1 (5 bases). The CDR3 contains 14 residues. V was pared by 0 bases and J by 3 bases, with 6 bases between. Germline V gene sequence: CDR1 MNHEY, CDR2 SVGAGI. The CDR3 DNA is TGTGCCAGCAGTTACTCGGGGGTCAATCAGCCCCAGCATTTT. This sequence encodes CASSYSGVNQPQHF.

The chain employs TRBV28 and TRBJ2-7; 10 positions agree with TRBD2. The CDR3 sequence is 13 residues long. V was clipped by 6 bases and J by 5 bases; unmatched bases: 4. CDR1 MDHEN and CDR2 SYDVKM come from the germline V gene. The CDR3 coding sequence is TGTGCCAGCAGCTTACTAGCGGGGCACGAGCAGTACGTC. Its protein is CASSLLAGHEQYV.

The V call is TRBV7-2, the J call TRBJ1-1; D unresolved. Germline values: CDR1 SGHTA, CDR2 FQGNSA. The ends were cut back, 5 bases at V and 6 bases at J, with 10 bases in the middle. CDR3 size: 12 residues. This CDR3 is CASSETVAEAFF. The CDR3 nucleotides read TGTGCCAGCAGCGAGACGGTCGCTGAAGCTTTCTTT.

V and J are TRBV11-1 and TRBJ2-7; TRBD1 matches at 7 bases. V shed 7 bases and J 2 bases; nucleotides not matched to a gene: 8. Looked up from germline, CDR1 is SGHAT and CDR2 is FQDESV (reference sequence). This CDR3 is built from 14 residues. The CDR3 here is CASTTRDRPYEQYF. The CDR3 bases are TGTGCCAGCACCACCCGGGACAGACCCTACGAGCAGTACTTC.

A few counts support this clonotype. The rearrangement links TRBV19 to TRBJ1-1; no clear D gene. The CDR3 covers 14 residues. Trimming removed 1 base from V and 2 bases from J, with 8 bases in between. Germline CDR1 reads LNHDA; CDR2 reads SQIVND (reference sequence). For the CDR3, the DNA is TGTGCCAGTAGTATAGTCGGGAGTAACACTGAAGCTTTCTTT. Encoded protein: CASSIVGSNTEAFF.

The J gene is TRBJ2-1, the V gene TRBV29-1, with D tentatively TRBD2 (6 bases). Germline values: CDR1 SQVTM, CDR2 ANQGSEA. The CDR3 consists of 12 residues. CDR3 bases: TGCACCGCGGGAACCAAAAGGGATGAGCAGTTCTTC. It yields the protein CTAGTKRDEQFF.

This clonotype was detected only a few times. This chain uses TRBV7-9 with TRBJ1-1; the D gene is possibly TRBD1 (6 bases). Trimming cost V 5 bases and J 8 bases, with 12 bases left between them. CDR3 size: 12 residues. Per the germline V gene, CDR1 is SEHNR and CDR2 is FQNEAQ (reference sequence). CDR3 nucleotide sequence: TGTGCCAGCAGCGAAGGTACAGGGGAAGCTTTCTTT. Protein product: CASSEGTGEAFF.

This chain links TRBV29-1 with TRBJ2-5, with D tentatively TRBD2 (6 bases). V gave up 3 bases and J gave up 5 bases, with 19 bases separating them. Germline values: CDR1 SQVTM, CDR2 ANQGSEA. The CDR3 is made up of 15 amino acids. CDR3 sequence reads: CSVDSAGRLLETQYF. The CDR3, as DNA: TGCAGCGTTGACTCTGCGGGGAGACTTTTGGAGACCCAGTACTTC.